This T cell receptor (beta chain) was found in a study of blood T cells in healthy people across ages. Regarding the study as a whole: Roughly linear age-related decline in beta diversity appeared, significant by age 40.

It was with a sample-barcoded 5' primer and a J-beta primer mix that a second PCR of roughly 7 to 12 cycles was run. TCRdb re-derived calls from the 5' RACE reads in MiXCR, one entry per CDR3 protein. The repertoire holds 1.6 million or so distinct CDR3 sequences, with almost 35% as singletons. The CDR3 contains 22 residues. Deletions cut 6 bases from V and 4 bases from J, with 39 bases between. The germline V gene encodes CDR1 MDHEN and CDR2 SYDVKM. Concerning this clonotype: The antigen is not known.

The receptor's source is a woman aged 30 to 39 in good health. The sample consisted of blood. The J gene is TRBJ2-5, the V gene TRBV28; D may correspond to TRBD1 or TRBD2 (9 bases each). The CDR3: CASSDGTGLLAGIKSVGETQYF. DNA of the CDR3: TGTGCCAGCAGCGACGGGACAGGGCTACTAGCGGGCATCAAGAGCGTGGGAGAGACCCAGTACTTC.